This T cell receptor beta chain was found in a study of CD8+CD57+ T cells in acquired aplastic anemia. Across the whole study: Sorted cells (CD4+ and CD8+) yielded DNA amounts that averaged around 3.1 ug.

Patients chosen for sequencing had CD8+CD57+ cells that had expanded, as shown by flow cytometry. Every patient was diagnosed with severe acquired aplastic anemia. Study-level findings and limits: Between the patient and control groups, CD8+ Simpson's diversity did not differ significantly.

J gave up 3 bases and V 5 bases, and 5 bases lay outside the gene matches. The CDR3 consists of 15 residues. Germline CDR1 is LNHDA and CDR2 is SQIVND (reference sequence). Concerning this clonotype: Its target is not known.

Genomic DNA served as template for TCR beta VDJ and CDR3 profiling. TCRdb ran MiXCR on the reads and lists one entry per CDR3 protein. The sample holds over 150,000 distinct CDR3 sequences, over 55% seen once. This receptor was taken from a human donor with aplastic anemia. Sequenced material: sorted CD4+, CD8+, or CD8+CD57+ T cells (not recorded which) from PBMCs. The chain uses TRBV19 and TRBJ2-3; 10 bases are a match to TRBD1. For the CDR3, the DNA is TGTGCCAGTAGTTCCCGGGACAGGGGAACAGATACGCAGTATTTT. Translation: CASSSRDRGTDTQYF.